A single sample is the source of the 30 T cell receptor beta chains below, sequenced in a study of T cells in Graves' hyperthyroidism and ophthalmopathy. The TCR beta CDR3 regions underwent amplification using RNA transcripts as the source. HTBI primers were employed in a first-round RT-PCR of the TCR CDR3. TCRdb recomputed calls from the multiplex PCR reads with MiXCR, one row per CDR3 protein. The sample comprises about 520,000 distinct CDR3 sequences, approximately 25% of which are singletons, and approximately 10% rests with the top ten. The material sequenced was blood. The receptors here all came from a woman in her 30s with Graves' ophthalmopathy.

The table lists this clonotype with many counts. The gene calls are TRBV5-1 and TRBJ2-7; 7 bases map to TRBD2. CDR3 length: 15 residues. The germline CDR1 and CDR2 sequences are SGHRS and YFSETQ. With 4 bases clipped from V and 3 bases from J, the junction kept 10 bases outside the gene matches. DNA of the CDR3: TGCGCCAGCAGCCCTCCCCTCGGCGGGAGCTACGAGCAGTACTTC. Residues: CASSPPLGGSYEQYF.

This clonotype has only a few counts. The gene calls are TRBV7-2 and TRBJ2-7, with a possible D match to TRBD1 (6 bases). The CDR3 sequence is 15 residues long. The germline CDR1 and CDR2 sequences are SGHTA and FQGNSA. Between the trimmed V and J ends, which lost 0 bases and 3 bases, there was a span of 12 bases. CDR3 bases: TGTGCCAGCAGCTTAGCGGCAGGGGATCTCTACGAGCAGTACTTC. Its protein product is CASSLAAGDLYEQYF.

This clonotype has at least ten counts. V is TRBV5-6 and J is TRBJ2-5; 10 nucleotides agree with TRBD1. The J segment lost 5 bases and the V segment lost 3 bases, leaving 7 bases of the junction unmatched. The germline V gene encodes CDR1 SGHDT and CDR2 YYEEEE. This CDR3 is built from 15 residues. CDR3 sequence (DNA): TGTGCCAGCAGCTGGGGACAGGGGATCTGGGAGACCCAGTACTTC. It is translated as CASSWGQGIWETQYF.

V is TRBV29-1 and J is TRBJ1-2; D is unresolved. The germline CDR1 and CDR2 sequences are SQVTM and ANQGSEA. This CDR3 has 12 residues. V lost 6 bases, J lost 5 bases, and 13 bases lay in between. DNA for the CDR3: TGCAGCGTCAACCTGGGCAGTTATGGCTACACCTTC. It codes for CSVNLGSYGYTF.

This clonotype appeared many times. The chain is built from TRBV4-2 and TRBJ2-5; D not certain. The CDR3 length is 14 residues. The germline V and J ends were trimmed by 0 bases and 2 bases, with 7 bases remaining between them. Germline V gene sequence: CDR1 LGHNA, CDR2 YNFKEQ. The CDR3 spells CASSQEGDQETQYF. The CDR3 DNA follows: TGTGCCAGCAGCCAAGAAGGCGATCAAGAGACCCAGTACTTC.

This clonotype was detected many times. The chain links TRBV4-1 to TRBJ2-6; 8 bases align to TRBD1. The length of the CDR3 is 19 residues. From germline, CDR1 is MGHRA and CDR2 YSYEKL. V lost 0 bases to trimming and J lost 4 bases; unmatched junction nucleotides: 11. CDR3 amino acids: CASSQDPGGDYAGANVLTF. The CDR3 coding sequence is TGCGCCAGCAGCCAAGACCCAGGGGGCGATTACGCCGGGGCCAACGTCCTGACTTTC.

The chain uses TRBV6-1 and TRBJ2-7; TRBD2 aligns across 8 bases. Germline V gives CDR1 MNHNS, CDR2 SASEGT. V lost 4 bases to trimming and J lost 0 bases; unmatched junction nucleotides: 2. The CDR3 consists of 14 residues. CDR3 in DNA: TGTGCCAGCAGTGGGACTAGCAACTCCTACGAGCAGTACTTC. The encoded protein is CASSGTSNSYEQYF.

This clonotype turned up a few times. The rearrangement links TRBV24-1 to TRBJ2-5; 10 bases agree with TRBD1. Trimming took 3 bases from V and 5 from J; bases not matched to a gene: 11. In germline, CDR1 is KGHDR, CDR2 SFDVKD. This CDR3 comprises 17 residues. CDR3 sequence: CATSDTPGQGSGETQYF. In DNA, the CDR3 is TGTGCCACCAGTGATACCCCGGGACAGGGGTCTGGGGAGACCCAGTACTTC.

This clonotype appeared many times. The chain has TRBV28 and TRBJ2-5; D is possibly TRBD2 (5 bases). Germline values: CDR1 MDHEN, CDR2 SYDVKM. The V and J ends lost 7 bases and 5 bases respectively, with 17 bases between them. The CDR3 totals 14 residues. The CDR3 protein is CASTTYSRGETQYF. For the CDR3, the DNA is TGTGCCAGCACTACTTACTCTCGAGGGGAGACCCAGTACTTC.

The sample holds many counts of this clonotype. The rearrangement joins TRBV5-1 to TRBJ1-1; TRBD1 matches 11 bases. The CDR3 has 16 residues. The V and J ends lost 4 bases and 7 bases, in that order; junction bases with no gene match: 12. The V gene's germline CDR1 is SGHRS and CDR2 YFSETQ. CDR3 amino acids: CASSPRTGGVMVEAFF. CDR3 nucleotide sequence: TGCGCCAGCAGCCCTAGGACAGGGGGCGTAATGGTTGAAGCTTTCTTT.

This clonotype came up many times. The rearrangement links TRBV7-8 to TRBJ2-7; D may be TRBD1 (5 bases). Germline V gives CDR1 SGHVS, CDR2 FQNEAQ. V lost 5 bases and J 4 bases, leaving 9 bases between the germline ends. This CDR3 is built from 12 residues. The CDR3 region is CASSLRQYEQYF. The CDR3 nucleotides read TGTGCCAGCAGCCTAAGACAGTACGAGCAGTACTTC.

Points on this clonotype: One end of the junction fails to match germline, which may point to a read error. The V call is TRBV10-3, the J call TRBJ1-5; no firm D call. Germline V CDR1 and CDR2: ENHRY, SYGVKD. The CDR3 has 15 residues. Here the CDR3 DNA reads TGTGCCATCAGCTCCCTCGCGGTCGATAATCAGCCTCAGCATTTT. Protein product: CAISSLAVDNQPQHF.

This clonotype occurred many times. The chain uses TRBV12-3 or TRBV12-4 and TRBJ1-2; tentative D call: TRBD1 (6 bases). This CDR3 has 13 residues. Trimming shortened V by 10 bases and J by 4 bases, and 16 bases separated the two germline ends. The CDR3 spells CATRPGQTYGYTF. The CDR3 coding sequence is TGTGCCACCCGGCCGGGACAAACCTATGGCTACACCTTC.

This clonotype was counted many times. The chain carries TRBV29-1 and TRBJ1-1, with D possibly TRBD1 on 6 matching bases. In germline, CDR1 is SQVTM, CDR2 ANQGSEA. CDR3 length equals 13 residues. V dropped 7 bases and J dropped 2 bases, with 14 bases sitting between them. As DNA, the CDR3 is TGCAGCGCCGAGGGGGGGGCCAACACTGAAGCTTTCTTT. Its translation is CSAEGGANTEAFF.

This clonotype was recorded many times. The gene calls are TRBV9 and TRBJ2-5; 8 nucleotides line up with TRBD2. The length of the CDR3 is 17 residues. Germline CDR1 and CDR2: SGDLS and YYNGEE. Germline trimming cut 0 bases from V and 5 bases from J; bases unmatched to any gene: 12. The chain's CDR3 is CASSVGVEGGGWETQYF. The CDR3 bases are TGTGCCAGCAGCGTAGGAGTAGAAGGCGGGGGGTGGGAGACCCAGTACTTC.

The rearrangement links TRBV29-1 to TRBJ2-7; either TRBD1 or TRBD2 may supply D (5 bases each). V lost 4 bases and J 5 bases, leaving 9 bases between the germline ends. The CDR3 contains 11 residues. Germline V lookup: CDR1 SQVTM, CDR2 ANQGSEA. The CDR3 is CSVGGVDEQYF. Here the CDR3 DNA reads TGCAGCGTTGGAGGGGTTGACGAGCAGTACTTC.

This clonotype showed up many times. One junction end does not reproduce the germline sequence, and a read error may be involved. The rearrangement uses TRBV11-1 and TRBJ1-1; D remains unclear. The CDR3 covers 14 residues. Per the germline V gene, CDR1 is SGHAT and CDR2 is FQDESV (reference sequence). The CDR3 nucleotides are TGTGCCAGCAGCTTAGACGGCAGCTACACTGAAGCTCTCTTT. Residues: CASSLDGSYTEALF. The full variable domain, rest sourced from reference TRBV11-1 and TRBJ1-1, is EAEVAQSPRYKITEKSQAVAFWCDPISGHATLYWYRQILGQGPELLVQFQDESVVDDSQLPKDRFSAERLKGVDSTLKIQPAELGDSAMYLCASSLDGSYTEALFGQGTRLTVV.

This clonotype has only a few counts. The J gene is TRBJ2-7, the V gene TRBV19; TRBD2 is a possible D gene (6 bases). Trimming removed 5 bases from V and 2 bases from J, with 13 bases in between. This CDR3 comprises 14 residues. Germline CDR1 is LNHDA and CDR2 is SQIVND (reference sequence). The CDR3 here is CASSPSRRAYEQYF. In nucleotides, the CDR3 is TGTGCCAGTAGTCCAAGCCGGAGGGCCTACGAGCAGTACTTC.

This clonotype was seen ten or more times. V gene TRBV29-1 combines with J gene TRBJ1-1; D gene unclear. The V and J ends lost 8 bases and 0 bases respectively, with 13 bases between them. Germline V lookup: CDR1 SQVTM, CDR2 ANQGSEA. The CDR3 loop spans 13 amino acids. CDR3 in DNA: TGCAGCTTCAGGACGGTCTTGAACACTGAAGCTTTCTTT. Its translation: CSFRTVLNTEAFF. The full variable domain, completed using reference TRBV29-1 and TRBJ1-1, is SAVISQKPSRDICQRGTSLTIQCQVDSQVTMMFWYRQQPGQSLTLIATANQGSEATYESGFVIDKFPISRPNLTFSTLTVSNMSPEDSSIYLCSFRTVLNTEAFFGQGTRLTVV.

This clonotype was seen at least ten times. Because the CDR3 is missing its conserved closing phenylalanine or tryptophan, this is likely a read error. This chain uses TRBV20-1 with TRBJ1-1; perhaps TRBD1 as D (5 bases). Trimming pared 2 bases from V and 6 bases from J, leaving 13 bases between. Germline V CDR1 and CDR2: DFQATT, SNEGSKA (reference sequence). The length of the CDR3 is 13 residues. The CDR3, as DNA: TGCAGTGCTAGATTTACCGGGGCGGCTGAAGCTTTCCTT. It is translated as CSARFTGAAEAFL.

In its sample, this clonotype was seen many times. The gene calls are TRBV6-1 and TRBJ1-2; TRBD1 is a possible D gene (5 bases). With 4 bases removed from V and 7 bases from J, the gap between germline ends came to 10 bases. Germline CDR1 MNHNS, CDR2 SASEGT. CDR3 length: 12 amino acids. CDR3 DNA: TGTGCCAGCAGTGTCGGGGGGGGTGGCTACACCTTC. It encodes CASSVGGGGYTF.

This clonotype was seen more than once but under ten times. This rearrangement joins TRBV6-5 to TRBJ2-2; 11 positions match TRBD1. J gave up 6 bases and V 2 bases, and 5 bases lay outside the gene matches. This CDR3 contains 16 residues. CDR1 is MNHEY and CDR2 is SVGAGI in the germline V gene. DNA of the CDR3: TGTGCCAGCAGTTACGGGGGACAGGGGGTAGCCGGGGAGCTGTTTTTT. Protein: CASSYGGQGVAGELFF.

The chain has TRBV5-4 and TRBJ1-2, with TRBD1 as a possible D gene (5 bases). The germline V and J ends were trimmed by 5 bases and 6 bases, with 17 bases remaining between them. Looked up from germline, CDR1 is SGHNT and CDR2 is YYREEE (reference sequence). CDR3 length equals 14 residues. The CDR3, as DNA: TGTGCCAGCAGACCTATGGACCTAGGGGATGGCTACACCTTC. It codes for CASRPMDLGDGYTF. The entire variable domain, with the rest obtained from reference TRBV5-4 and TRBJ1-2, is as follows: ETGVTQSPTHLIKTRGQQVTLRCSSQSGHNTVSWYQQALGQGPQFIFQYYREEENGRGNFPPRFSGLQFPNYSSELNVNALELDDSALYLCASRPMDLGDGYTFGSGTRLTVV.

The chain combines TRBV6-1 with TRBJ1-1; D uncertain. There are 13 residues in the CDR3. Trimming stripped 4 bases from V and 4 bases from J, with 10 bases between. Germline CDR1 MNHNS, CDR2 SASEGT. The CDR3 reads CASSGIRGTEAFF. The CDR3 DNA sequence: TGTGCCAGCAGTGGAATACGGGGCACTGAAGCTTTCTTT.

In its sample, this clonotype was seen many times. The chain couples TRBV20-1 to TRBJ2-5, with unresolved D. Trimming left V 0 bases short and J 4 bases short, with 9 bases between. The CDR3 contains 13 residues. The germline V gene has CDR1 DFQATT and CDR2 SNEGSKA (reference sequence). The CDR3 DNA sequence: TGCAGTGCTAGAGATCCGGGCCCAGAGACCCAGTACTTC. Its translation: CSARDPGPETQYF.

This clonotype was found many times. V usage is TRBV7-9 and J usage is TRBJ2-7, with no clear D. The CDR3 length is 12 residues. Germline CDR1 is SEHNR and CDR2 is FQNEAQ (reference sequence). Trimming removed 3 bases at V and 7 bases at J, with 10 bases between. The CDR3 reads CASSLATAEQYF. The DNA for the CDR3 is TGTGCCAGCAGCTTGGCAACTGCTGAGCAGTACTTC.

A word on this clonotype: Just one base apart from a much larger clone, this may be a read error. The chain carries TRBV30 and TRBJ2-2; a possible D gene is TRBD1 (5 bases). The CDR3 is 16 amino acids. V was cut by 3 bases and J by 5 bases, with 19 bases left in between. CDR1 GTSNPN and CDR2 SVGIG come from the germline V gene (reference sequence). The CDR3 here is CAWRRQKIRWTGELFF. The CDR3 DNA reads as TGTGCCTGGAGGAGACAGAAAATAAGGTGGACCGGGGAGCTGTTTTTT.

This clonotype came up once. The CDR3 DNA sequence: TGTGCTAGTGGTTTGGGGTGGGCCGGCTACACCTTC. Its translation is CASGLGWAGYTF. V and J are TRBV12-5 and TRBJ1-2; D gene unclear. V lost 1 base and J lost 8, with 8 bases in between. Germline lookup yields CDR1 LGHNT and CDR2 FRNRAP. This CDR3 contains 12 residues.

The sample holds a few counts of this clonotype. The chain is built from TRBV12-3 or TRBV12-4 and TRBJ1-2; tentative D call: TRBD1 (6 bases). The germline V and J ends were trimmed by 5 bases and 6 bases, with 16 bases remaining between them. The CDR3 has 14 residues. CDR3 nucleotides: TGTGCCAGCAGTACAGGGTTAGTGACGGATGGCTACACCTTC. This gives the protein CASSTGLVTDGYTF.

The chain has TRBV18 and TRBJ2-6, with D perhaps matching TRBD1 (5 bases). The CDR3 covers 16 residues. Trimming took 3 bases from V and 1 from J, leaving 10 bases between them. Germline lookup yields CDR1 KGHSH and CDR2 LQKENI. The CDR3 bases are TGTGCCAGCTCACCTCTTGGGGCGTCTGGGGCCAACGTCCTGACTTTC. Its translation: CASSPLGASGANVLTF.